These 26 T cell receptor beta chains came from one sample sequenced in a study of human T cells and chemical hapten exposure. Time point noted: patch test 1, 2 weeks after DPC sensitization. Noted treatment: therapeutic diphenylcyclopropenone sensitization with weekly scalp DPC. A single record per CDR3 protein comes from TCRdb applying MiXCR to the RACE reads. The top ten clones hold under 3% of a sample with 300,000 to 450,000 distinct CDR3 sequences, more than 4.5% of them seen once. The source material was whole blood, sampled in connection with sensitization to the hapten diphenylcyclopropenone (DPC). These receptor sequences come from a woman aged 45 to 65 with alopecia areata. Some clones in this sample may be carry-over from other donors' samples.

The V call is TRBV23-1, the J call TRBJ1-5; 7 bases fit TRBD1. TRBV23-1 belongs to the ORF category, with a function that is uncertain. The CDR3 is 16 amino acids. The ends lost 6 bases at V and 6 bases at J; junction bases unmatched: 14. CDR3 DNA: TGCGCCAGCAGGCAACCGACGAGGGGGCTGCGTCAGCCCCAGCATTTT. This gives the protein CASRQPTRGLRQPQHF.

In regard to this clonotype: A clone one base away is much larger, so this may be a read error. This chain uses TRBV7-6 with TRBJ2-3; D is unclear. Germline V gene lookup returns CDR1 SGHVS and CDR2 FNYEAQ. V lost 2 bases to trimming and J lost 1 base, with 7 bases between them. The CDR3 contains 14 residues. CDR3 in amino acids: CASSLTWGTDTQYF. CDR3 in DNA: TGTGCCAGCAGCTTAACATGGGGCACAGATACGCAGTATTTT.

The gene calls are TRBV2 and TRBJ2-1; unclear D gene. Trimming stripped 3 bases from V and 7 bases from J, with 16 bases between. The length of the CDR3 is 15 residues. Looked up from germline, CDR1 is SNHLY and CDR2 is FYNNEI. The chain's CDR3 is CASSDRLGLENEQFF. The CDR3 coding sequence is TGTGCCAGCAGTGATAGGCTAGGTCTGGAAAATGAGCAGTTCTTC.

For the CDR3, the DNA is TGTGCCAGCAGTTACCGTCTAGGGGGCAATGAGCAGTTCTTC. Encoded protein: CASSYRLGGNEQFF. The rearrangement joins TRBV6-6 to TRBJ2-1, with D perhaps matching TRBD1 (6 bases). There are 14 residues in the CDR3. Germline CDR1 is MNHNY and CDR2 is SVGAGI (reference sequence). Trimming stripped 2 bases from V and 6 bases from J, with 11 bases between.

This clonotype turned up a few times. The genes are TRBV12-5 and TRBJ1-1; 7 bases line up with TRBD1. Per germline, CDR1 LGHNT and CDR2 FRNRAP. The CDR3 has 17 amino acids. The trim removed 0 bases at V and 0 bases at J, leaving 7 bases unmatched. As DNA, the CDR3 is TGTGCTAGTGGTTTGGTACTAGGGACAGCATTGAACACTGAAGCTTTCTTT. Amino acids: CASGLVLGTALNTEAFF.

This clonotype was picked up many times. The chain couples TRBV29-1 to TRBJ2-2, with TRBD2 identical over 7 bases. The length of the CDR3 is 14 residues. Germline V gene lookup returns CDR1 SQVTM and CDR2 ANQGSEA. V shed 4 bases and J 6 bases; nucleotides not matched to a gene: 8. DNA for the CDR3: TGCAGCGTTGGTAGCGGACTAGGGGCCGGGGAGCTGTTTTTT. Encoded protein: CSVGSGLGAGELFF.

The chain couples TRBV12-3 or TRBV12-4 to TRBJ2-5, with D tentatively TRBD2 (6 bases). Trimming stripped 5 bases from V and 4 bases from J, with 14 bases between. CDR3 length: 14 amino acids. The chain's CDR3 is CASSLSGGLETQYF. The CDR3 DNA is TGTGCCAGCAGTCTCAGCGGAGGGCTAGAGACCCAGTACTTC.

The chain couples TRBV12-3 or TRBV12-4 to TRBJ1-1, with D possibly matching TRBD1 (6 bases). The CDR3 is 12 residues long. V lost 1 base and J 10 bases, leaving 10 bases between the germline ends. The CDR3 coding sequence is TGTGCCAGCAGTTTAGTACAGGGTCGAGCTTTCTTT. Translating it yields CASSLVQGRAFF.

This clonotype was recorded many times. The rearrangement uses TRBV20-1 and TRBJ2-3; D unclear. This CDR3 is 19 amino acids long. Trimming cost V 3 bases and J 5 bases, with 30 bases left between them. Germline values: CDR1 DFQATT, CDR2 SNEGSKA (reference sequence). CDR3 in DNA: TGCAGTGCTAGGAGATCGGCGATTCCTTTCAAGGTCATGTTAGATACGCAGTATTTT. Its protein is CSARRSAIPFKVMLDTQYF.

This clonotype was seen a handful of times. The rearrangement joins TRBV7-2 to TRBJ2-1; 13 nucleotides agree with TRBD2. There are 20 residues in the CDR3. Losses at the gene ends were 0 bases for V and 12 bases for J; bases not matched to a gene: 20. Germline CDR1 is SGHTA and CDR2 is FQGNSA. CDR3 loop: CASSLAASTSGGITTMRQFF. In DNA, the CDR3 is TGTGCCAGCAGCTTAGCGGCCTCGACTAGCGGGGGGATAACTACAATGAGGCAGTTCTTC.

Many counts were recorded for this clonotype. This sequence joins TRBV27 and TRBJ1-5; D is unresolved. Germline CDR1 and CDR2: MNHEY and SMNVEV (reference sequence). Trimming stripped 10 bases from V and 1 base from J, with 14 bases between. This CDR3 has 14 residues. CDR3 amino acids: CAKTREESNQPQHF. The CDR3 region has the DNA TGTGCCAAAACGAGGGAGGAGAGCAATCAGCCCCAGCATTTT.

There are many counts of this clonotype. This rearrangement joins TRBV7-2 to TRBJ2-1, with 12 bases fitting TRBD2. Germline values: CDR1 SGHTA, CDR2 FQGNSA. V gave up 4 bases and J gave up 0 bases; unmatched junction bases: 10. This CDR3 has 19 residues. The CDR3 here is CASSSGLAGLVRSYNEQFF. For the CDR3, the DNA is TGTGCCAGCAGCTCGGGACTAGCGGGTTTGGTCCGCTCCTACAATGAGCAGTTCTTC.

The V gene is TRBV18, the J gene TRBJ2-1; D might be TRBD2 (5 bases). Germline V gene data show CDR1 as KGHSH and CDR2 as LQKENI. The CDR3 has 13 amino acids. V dropped 2 bases and J dropped 8 bases, with 10 bases sitting between them. In DNA form, the CDR3 reads TGTGCCAGCTCACCAGGACGGCGGGATGAGCAGTTCTTC. It codes for CASSPGRRDEQFF.

This clonotype has more than one count but fewer than ten. The gene calls are TRBV2 and TRBJ2-1, with a weak D call TRBD2 (5 bases). The CDR3 covers 14 residues. The V gene lost 1 base and the J gene lost 7 bases, with 11 bases spanning the gap. CDR1 SNHLY and CDR2 FYNNEI come from the germline V gene. CDR3 coding DNA: TGTGCCAGCAGTGAAGAGAGGGCTGGGAATGAGCAGTTCTTC. As protein: CASSEERAGNEQFF.

With regard to this clonotype: A read error may explain this, as a much larger clone is one base away. The chain uses TRBV10-2 and TRBJ2-2; D is unclear. Germline loops: CDR1 WSHSY, CDR2 SAAADI. There are 17 residues in the CDR3. For the CDR3, the DNA is TGCGCCGGCAGTGAGTCGATAGTAGTGGCGCAACCCGGGGAGCTGTTTTTT. It encodes CAGSESIVVAQPGELFF.

This chain joins TRBV29-1 and TRBJ1-1; possibly TRBD1 for D (6 bases). The CDR3 is made up of 14 amino acids. Per germline, CDR1 SQVTM and CDR2 ANQGSEA. The V gene lost 7 bases and the J gene lost 3 bases, with 18 bases spanning the gap. CDR3 protein: CSAVNGGQYTEAFF. The CDR3 bases are TGCAGCGCGGTTAACGGGGGGCAGTACACTGAAGCTTTCTTT. Complete variable domain (other parts from reference TRBV29-1 and TRBJ1-1): SAVISQKPSRDICQRGTSLTIQCQVDSQVTMMFWYRQQPGQSLTLIATANQGSEATYESGFVIDKFPISRPNLTFSTLTVSNMSPEDSSIYLCSAVNGGQYTEAFFGQGTRLTVV.

The gene calls are TRBV11-2 and TRBJ2-3; maybe TRBD1 (6 bases). Per germline, CDR1 SGHAT and CDR2 FQNNGV. This CDR3 contains 14 residues. Trimming shortened V by 3 bases and J by 6 bases, and 13 bases separated the two germline ends. The CDR3 DNA follows: TGTGCCAGCAGCTTCCAGGGGCCAGCTGATACGCAGTATTTT. This codes for CASSFQGPADTQYF.

This clonotype has a handful of counts. V is TRBV20-1 and J is TRBJ1-5; D gene unclear. The CDR3 covers 14 residues. Per germline, CDR1 DFQATT and CDR2 SNEGSKA (reference sequence). Trimming shortened V by 7 bases and J by 0 bases, and 13 bases separated the two germline ends. In DNA form, the CDR3 reads TGCAGTGTTCCCCTAAGGGCTAGCAATCAGCCCCAGCATTTT. Encoded protein: CSVPLRASNQPQHF.

With regard to this clonotype: A much bigger clone sits one base away, suggesting this may be a read error. The chain employs TRBV30 and TRBJ2-2; D is possibly TRBD1 or TRBD2 (5 bases each). The CDR3 spans 13 residues. Germline loops: CDR1 GTSNPN, CDR2 SVGIG (reference sequence). The CDR3 spells CAWSVVGAGELYF. DNA of the CDR3: TGTGCCTGGAGTGTGGTCGGGGCCGGGGAGCTGTATTTT.

As to this clonotype: This could be a read error, since a much larger clone is one nucleotide away. This chain connects TRBV6-1 to TRBJ1-2; D is undetermined. The length of the CDR3 is 11 residues. Germline values: CDR1 MNHNS, CDR2 SASEGT. The CDR3 nucleotides are TGTGCCAACAGTTACACCTGGGGCTACACCTTC. It specifies CANSYTWGYTF.

The CDR3 DNA reads as TGTGCCAGCAGCCCAGGACAGGTCACTAATGAAAAACTGTTTTTT. Translating gives CASSPGQVTNEKLFF. The genes are TRBV7-2 and TRBJ1-4; 7 bases agree with TRBD1. The V segment lost 5 bases and the J segment 2 bases; nucleotides outside the gene matches: 5. CDR1 and CDR2 from the germline V gene are SGHTA and FQGNSA. The length of the CDR3 is 15 residues.

This clonotype occurred many times. The chain couples TRBV5-1 to TRBJ2-3; TRBD1 matches 8 bases. Unmatched junction bases numbered 6, after V lost 8 bases and J lost 4 bases. Germline V gene data show CDR1 as SGHRS and CDR2 as YFSETQ. The CDR3 runs 13 residues. This CDR3 is CASKQGEADTQYF. The CDR3 region has the DNA TGCGCCAGTAAACAGGGGGAAGCAGATACGCAGTATTTT.

At least ten counts were recorded for this clonotype. The genes are TRBV11-2 and TRBJ1-6, with D maybe TRBD1 (6 bases). Between the trimmed V and J ends, which lost 1 base and 8 bases, there was a span of 9 bases. The CDR3 sequence is 14 residues long. Per germline, CDR1 SGHAT and CDR2 FQNNGV. CDR3 nucleotides: TGTGCCAGCAGCTTAGGAGGGGGTTATTCACCCCTCCACTTT. Amino acids: CASSLGGGYSPLHF.

In DNA, the CDR3 is TGTGCCAGCAGTTACCCGGGACATCGAAATGAAAAACTGTTTTTT. Its translation: CASSYPGHRNEKLFF. The chain carries TRBV6-6 and TRBJ1-4; possible D gene TRBD1, 6 bases. The germline V gene encodes CDR1 MNHNY and CDR2 SVGAGI (reference sequence). This CDR3 comprises 15 residues. V was shortened by 2 bases and J by 5 bases, with 12 bases between the two germline ends.

This clonotype was found many times. This sequence joins TRBV29-1 and TRBJ1-5; D possibly corresponds to TRBD1 (5 bases). CDR3 length: 13 amino acids. Germline loops: CDR1 SQVTM, CDR2 ANQGSEA. V lost 5 bases, J lost 9 bases, and 17 bases lay in between. CDR3 loop: CSVWDGAVGPQHF. The CDR3 DNA sequence: TGCAGCGTTTGGGACGGGGCGGTGGGGCCCCAGCATTTT.

This clonotype has only a few counts. The chain carries TRBV21-1 and TRBJ2-3; the tabulated D call, TRBD1, remains unverified against the DNA. TRBV21-1 is labeled a pseudogene. There are 19 residues in the CDR3. This chain's CDR3 is CASSKARGRGPPFSNTQYF. For the CDR3, the DNA is TGTGCCAGCAGCAAAGCGCGGGGGCGGGGGCCCCCCTTTTCAAATACGCAGTATTTT.